The 9 T cell receptor beta chains below come from one sample, sequenced in a study of STAT5B mutations in CD4+ large granular lymphocyte leukemia. TCRdb keeps only in-frame clones here, not all; method: immunoSEQ multiplex PCR. Among 45,000 to 50,000 clones listed, approximately 83% were seen once. The sequenced material came from CD4+ T cells from blood buffy coats. These receptor sequences come from a human donor in good health.

This chain links TRBV4-1 with TRBJ2-5; no firm D call. Germline CDR1 reads MGHRA; CDR2 reads YSYEKL. This CDR3 is built from 15 residues. V was cut by 0 bases and J by 2 bases, with 10 bases left in between. The CDR3 sequence: CASSQDFRKQETQYF. The DNA for the CDR3 is TGCGCCAGCAGCCAAGATTTCAGAAAGCAAGAGACCCAGTACTTC.

The J gene is TRBJ2-3, the V gene TRBV5-4; TRBD1 agrees at 10 bases. V dropped 3 bases and J dropped 1; count of bases not matched to a gene: 8. The CDR3 covers 17 residues. Germline V CDR1 and CDR2: SGHNT, YYREEE (reference sequence). The CDR3 DNA follows: TGTGCCAGCAGCTCAGCAGACAGGGGGCTCCGCACAGATACGCAGTATTTT. It translates to CASSSADRGLRTDTQYF.

The CDR3 DNA follows: TGTGCCAGCAGCGTAGATGCTAGCGGGAGTTCGACCTACCACGAGCAGTACTTC. The encoded protein is CASSVDASGSSTYHEQYF. The chain links TRBV9 to TRBJ2-7; 10 bases agree with TRBD2. CDR1 and CDR2 (germline): SGDLS, YYNGEE. Trimming at V came to 0 bases and at J to 5 bases, leaving 14 bases not matched to a gene. The CDR3 has 18 residues. The whole variable domain, remainder taken from reference TRBV9 and TRBJ2-7, is DSGVTQTPKHLITATGQRVTLRCSPRSGDLSVYWYQQSLDQGLQFLIQYYNGEERAKGNILERFSAQQFPDLHSELNLSSLELGDSALYFCASSVDASGSSTYHEQYFGPGTRLTVT.

This clone was seen only a few times. The CDR3 DNA follows: TGTGCCAGTAGTCCCCGGCAGCGCTATGGCTACACCTTC. Translated: CASSPRQRYGYTF. The chain couples TRBV19 to TRBJ1-2; D remains ambiguous. Germline CDR1 is LNHDA and CDR2 is SQIVND (reference sequence). The CDR3 sequence is 13 residues long. V gave up 5 bases and J gave up 4 bases, with 11 bases separating them.

This chain connects TRBV5-1 to TRBJ2-5; D is ambiguous. This CDR3 spans 15 amino acids. Germline loops: CDR1 SGHRS, CDR2 YFSETQ. V was trimmed by 3 bases and J by 5 bases, leaving 17 bases between them. CDR3: CASSSERVGRETQYF. The CDR3 DNA reads as TGCGCCAGCAGCTCCGAAAGGGTAGGACGGGAGACCCAGTACTTC.

V and J are TRBV9 and TRBJ2-3; 9 bases fit TRBD1. The CDR3 runs to 13 residues. Germline CDR1 reads SGDLS; CDR2 reads YYNGEE. J was trimmed by 2 bases and V by 7 bases; bases with no gene match: 2. CDR3 residues: CASGQGYTDTQYF. The DNA for the CDR3 is TGTGCCAGCGGACAGGGGTACACAGATACGCAGTATTTT.

The J gene is TRBJ1-6, the V gene TRBV5-4; perhaps TRBD1 as D (5 bases). The CDR3 length is 14 residues. Between the trimmed V and J ends, which lost 0 bases and 9 bases, there was a span of 10 bases. Germline CDR1 and CDR2: SGHNT and YYREEE (reference sequence). The CDR3 loop is CASSLGRARSPLHF. CDR3 DNA: TGTGCCAGCAGCTTGGGCAGGGCTCGTTCACCCCTCCACTTT.

The rearrangement joins TRBV4-1 to TRBJ2-3, with TRBD2 identical over 11 bases. CDR3 length: 17 residues. Germline V gene sequence: CDR1 MGHRA, CDR2 YSYEKL. Trimming at V came to 3 bases and at J to 4 bases, leaving 9 bases not matched to a gene. The CDR3 loop is CASSQGLAVPLADTQYF. Written as DNA, the CDR3 is TGCGCCAGCAGCCAGGGACTAGCGGTCCCCTTGGCAGATACGCAGTATTTT.

The chain carries TRBV19 and TRBJ1-5; TRBD1 is a possible D gene (5 bases). V lost 7 bases to trimming and J lost 3 bases, with 13 bases between them. This CDR3 is 14 amino acids long. The germline V gene encodes CDR1 LNHDA and CDR2 SQIVND (reference sequence). In nucleotides, the CDR3 is TGTGCCAGTAAGAAGACAGTCGACAATCAGCCCCAGCATTTT. This translates into CASKKTVDNQPQHF.